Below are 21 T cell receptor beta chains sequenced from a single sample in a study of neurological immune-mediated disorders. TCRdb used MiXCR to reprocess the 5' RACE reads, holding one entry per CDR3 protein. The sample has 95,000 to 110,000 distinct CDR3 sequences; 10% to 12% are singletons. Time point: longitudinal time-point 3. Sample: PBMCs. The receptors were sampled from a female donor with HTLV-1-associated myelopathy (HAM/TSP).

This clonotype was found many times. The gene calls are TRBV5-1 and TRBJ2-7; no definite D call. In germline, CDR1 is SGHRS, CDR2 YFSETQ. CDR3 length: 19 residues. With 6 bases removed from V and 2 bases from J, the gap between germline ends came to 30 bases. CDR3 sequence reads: CASIDLESPRNIFAYEQYF. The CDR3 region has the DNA TGCGCCAGCATCGACCTAGAGAGCCCACGAAATATTTTTGCCTACGAGCAGTACTTC.

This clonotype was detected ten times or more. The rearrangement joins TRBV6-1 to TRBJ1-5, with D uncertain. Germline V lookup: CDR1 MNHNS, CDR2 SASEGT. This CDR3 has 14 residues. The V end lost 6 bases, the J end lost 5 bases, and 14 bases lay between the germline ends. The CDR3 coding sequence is TGTGCCAGCAGAGAACCAAGAAGGCATCAGCCCCAGCATTTT. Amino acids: CASREPRRHQPQHF.

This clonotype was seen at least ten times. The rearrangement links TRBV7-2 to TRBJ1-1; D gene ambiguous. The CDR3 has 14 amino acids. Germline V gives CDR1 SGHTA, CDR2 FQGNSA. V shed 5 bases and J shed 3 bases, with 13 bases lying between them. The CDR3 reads CASSRIAADTEAFF. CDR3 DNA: TGTGCCAGCAGCCGAATTGCAGCGGACACTGAAGCTTTCTTT. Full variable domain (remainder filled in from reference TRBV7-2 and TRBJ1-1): GAGVSQSPSNKVTEKGKDVELRCDPISGHTALYWYRQSLGQGLEFLIYFQGNSAPDKSGLPSDRFSAERTGGSVSTLTIQRTQQEDSAVYLCASSRIAADTEAFFGQGTRLTVV.

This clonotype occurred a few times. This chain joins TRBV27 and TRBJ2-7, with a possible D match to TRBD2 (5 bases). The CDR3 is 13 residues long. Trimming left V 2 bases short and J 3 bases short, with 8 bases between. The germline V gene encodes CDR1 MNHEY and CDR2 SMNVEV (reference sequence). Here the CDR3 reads CASSLLRGYEQYF. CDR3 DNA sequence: TGTGCCAGCAGTTTACTCCGGGGCTACGAGCAGTACTTC.

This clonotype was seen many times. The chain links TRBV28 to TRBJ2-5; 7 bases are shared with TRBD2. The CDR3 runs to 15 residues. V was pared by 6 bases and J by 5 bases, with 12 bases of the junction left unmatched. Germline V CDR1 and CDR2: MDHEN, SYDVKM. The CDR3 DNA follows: TGTGCCAGCAGCCCAGGTTTGGCGGGGGTGGAGACCCAGTACTTC. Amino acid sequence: CASSPGLAGVETQYF.

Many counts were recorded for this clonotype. CDR3 in amino acids: CASRLDRGPVGELFF. DNA of the CDR3: TGTGCCAGCAGACTTGACAGGGGGCCGGTCGGGGAGCTGTTTTTT. The chain employs TRBV6-1 and TRBJ2-2; TRBD1 aligns across 10 bases. With V trimmed by 6 bases and J by 7 bases, 8 bases remained unmatched. CDR3 size: 15 residues. Germline loops: CDR1 MNHNS, CDR2 SASEGT.

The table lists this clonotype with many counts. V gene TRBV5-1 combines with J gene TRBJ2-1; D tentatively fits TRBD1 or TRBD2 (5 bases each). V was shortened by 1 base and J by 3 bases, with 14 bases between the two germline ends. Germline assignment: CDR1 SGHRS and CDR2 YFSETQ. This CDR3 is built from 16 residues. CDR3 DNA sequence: TGCGCCAGCAGCTTGACGGGACCGACCCACTACAATGAGCAGTTCTTC. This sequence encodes CASSLTGPTHYNEQFF.

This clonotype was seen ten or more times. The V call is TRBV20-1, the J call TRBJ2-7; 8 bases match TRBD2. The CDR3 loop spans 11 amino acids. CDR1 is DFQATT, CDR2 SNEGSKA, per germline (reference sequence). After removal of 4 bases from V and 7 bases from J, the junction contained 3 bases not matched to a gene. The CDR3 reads CSAKTSVEQYF. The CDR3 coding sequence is TGCAGTGCTAAGACTAGCGTTGAGCAGTACTTC.

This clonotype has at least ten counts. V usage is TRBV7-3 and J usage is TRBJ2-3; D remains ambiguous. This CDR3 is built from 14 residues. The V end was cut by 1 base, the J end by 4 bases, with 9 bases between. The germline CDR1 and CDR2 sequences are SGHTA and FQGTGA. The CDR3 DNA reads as TGTGCCAGCAGCTTAAACGGTTTTGCAGATACGCAGTATTTT. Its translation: CASSLNGFADTQYF.

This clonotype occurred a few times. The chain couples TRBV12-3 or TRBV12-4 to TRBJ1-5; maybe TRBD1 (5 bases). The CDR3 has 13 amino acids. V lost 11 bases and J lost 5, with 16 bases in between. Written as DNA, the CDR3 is TGTGCCTTCGGGGAGTGGGACTATCAGCCCCAGCATTTT. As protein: CAFGEWDYQPQHF.

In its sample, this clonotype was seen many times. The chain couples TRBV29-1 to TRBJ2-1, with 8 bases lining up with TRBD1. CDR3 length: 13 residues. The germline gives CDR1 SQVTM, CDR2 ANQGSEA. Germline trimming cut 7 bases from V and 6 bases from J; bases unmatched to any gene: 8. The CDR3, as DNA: TGCAGCGCCCCGGGACAGGTGATCAATGAGCAGTTCTTC. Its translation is CSAPGQVINEQFF.

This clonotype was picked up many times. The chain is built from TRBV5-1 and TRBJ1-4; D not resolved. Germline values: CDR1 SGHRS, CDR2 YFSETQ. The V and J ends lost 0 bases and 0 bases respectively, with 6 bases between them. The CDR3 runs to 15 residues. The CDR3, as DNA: TGCGCCAGCAGCTTGGGTGCCGCAACTAATGAAAAACTGTTTTTT. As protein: CASSLGAATNEKLFF.

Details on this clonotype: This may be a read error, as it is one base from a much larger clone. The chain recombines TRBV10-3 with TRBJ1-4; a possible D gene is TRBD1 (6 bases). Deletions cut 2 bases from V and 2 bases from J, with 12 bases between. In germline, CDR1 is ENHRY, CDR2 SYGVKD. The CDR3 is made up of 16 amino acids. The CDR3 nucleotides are TGTGCCATCAGTGAGAGGGGGAGAGTTACTAATGAAAAACTGTTTTTT. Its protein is CAISERGRVTNEKLFF.

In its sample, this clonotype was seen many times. The CDR3 DNA reads TGTGCCAGCAGCGGACAGGGGGCTTTATCCGGGGAGCTGTTTTTT. It encodes CASSGQGALSGELFF. The rearrangement links TRBV9 to TRBJ2-2, with 10 bases matching TRBD1. Germline CDR1 is SGDLS and CDR2 is YYNGEE. J gave up 6 bases and V 3 bases, and 5 bases lay outside the gene matches. The CDR3 extends over 15 amino acids.

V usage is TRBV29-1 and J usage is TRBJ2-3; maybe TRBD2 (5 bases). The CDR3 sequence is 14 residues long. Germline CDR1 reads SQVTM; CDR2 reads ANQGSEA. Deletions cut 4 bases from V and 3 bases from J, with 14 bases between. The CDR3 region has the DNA TGCAGCGTTGCGCGGGCGTCCCTAACAGATACGCAGTATTTT. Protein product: CSVARASLTDTQYF.

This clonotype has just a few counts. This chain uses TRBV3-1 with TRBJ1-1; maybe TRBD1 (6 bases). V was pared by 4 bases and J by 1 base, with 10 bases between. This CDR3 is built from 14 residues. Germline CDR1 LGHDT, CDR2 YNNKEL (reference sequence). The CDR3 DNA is TGTGCCAGCAGCCCACTACAGGGGAACACTGAAGCTTTCTTT. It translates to CASSPLQGNTEAFF.

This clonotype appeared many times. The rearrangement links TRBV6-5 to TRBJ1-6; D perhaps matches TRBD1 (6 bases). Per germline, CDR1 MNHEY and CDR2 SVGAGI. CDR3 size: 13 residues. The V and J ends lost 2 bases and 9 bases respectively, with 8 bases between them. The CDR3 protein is CASSYGGPSPLHF. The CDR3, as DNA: TGTGCCAGCAGTTACGGGGGGCCTTCACCCCTCCACTTT.

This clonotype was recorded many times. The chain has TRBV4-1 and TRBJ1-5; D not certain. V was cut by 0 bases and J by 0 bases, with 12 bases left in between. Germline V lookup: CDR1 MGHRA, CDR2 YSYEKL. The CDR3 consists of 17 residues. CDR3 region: CASSQDSEIVSNQPQHF. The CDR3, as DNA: TGCGCCAGCAGCCAAGATTCCGAGATAGTTAGCAATCAGCCCCAGCATTTT.

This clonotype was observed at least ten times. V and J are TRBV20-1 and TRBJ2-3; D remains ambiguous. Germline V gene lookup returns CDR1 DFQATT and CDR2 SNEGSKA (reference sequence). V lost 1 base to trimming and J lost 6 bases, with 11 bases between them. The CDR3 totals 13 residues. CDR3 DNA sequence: TGCAGTGCTAGAGTTCCGAGCGCCGATACGCAGTATTTT. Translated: CSARVPSADTQYF.

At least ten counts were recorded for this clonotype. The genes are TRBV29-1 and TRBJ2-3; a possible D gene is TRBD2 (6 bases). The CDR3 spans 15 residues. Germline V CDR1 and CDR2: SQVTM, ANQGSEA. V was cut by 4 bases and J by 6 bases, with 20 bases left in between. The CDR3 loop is CSVAFGASGGDTQYF. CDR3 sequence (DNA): TGCAGCGTTGCATTCGGGGCCAGCGGAGGGGATACGCAGTATTTT.

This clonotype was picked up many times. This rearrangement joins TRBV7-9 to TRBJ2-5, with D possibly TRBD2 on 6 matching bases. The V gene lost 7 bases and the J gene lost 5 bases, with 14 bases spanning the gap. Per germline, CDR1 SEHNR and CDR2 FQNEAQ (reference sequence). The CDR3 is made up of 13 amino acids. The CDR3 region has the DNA TGTGCCAGCACTAGGTCGGAGGGGGAGACCCAGTACTTC. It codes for CASTRSEGETQYF.